This T cell receptor (beta chain) is drawn from a study of T cell clonotyping in hematopoietic cell transplantation. Regarding the study as a whole: Higher Inverse Simpson Index values in graft donor and pretransplant recipient predicted broader posttransplant TCR diversity. After transplant, recipient diversity fell while pathologically expanded clonotypes grew through day 180. CD4 and CD8 repertoire contributions could not be separated without sorting.

Points on this clone: Its antigen remains unknown.

Some clones are missing from TCRdb's copy, which holds only in-frame ones; the method was immunoSEQ multiplex PCR. This sample yields under 6,500 clones, of which 90% to 95% are seen a single time; approximately 48% belongs to the top ten. This receptor was identified in a female patient aged 50 to 65 who had an allogeneic stem cell transplant from an unrelated donor, so T cells may come from the graft donor. Some clones in this sample may be carry-over from other donors' samples. Sequenced material: peripheral blood mononuclear cells, taken 100 days after allogeneic stem cell transplant.

CDR3 coding DNA: TGTGCCAGCAGCCCTCGGACAGGGGGCCTCAAACAGCCCCAGCATTTT. It is translated as CASSPRTGGLKQPQHF. J is TRBJ1-5 and V is TRBV7-6; 11 bases are a match to TRBD1. Germline loops: CDR1 SGHVS, CDR2 FNYEAQ. CDR3 length: 16 residues. V lost 5 bases, J lost 7 bases, and 10 bases stayed unmatched.